This T cell receptor (beta chain) is drawn from a study of cytomegalovirus exposure and HLA in healthy donors. The CDR3 spans 15 residues. Germline-derived CDR1 and CDR2 are SGDLS and YYNGEE. With V trimmed by 4 bases and J by 4 bases, 8 bases remained unmatched. Use of 60 Vbeta and 13 Jbeta primers characterized the PCR. Clones were sequenced by immunoSEQ multiplex PCR, and TCRdb holds only the in-frame ones, with some missing. This table has about 180,000 clones, about three quarters appearing once. The gene calls are TRBV9 and TRBJ1-5; TRBD1 matches 7 bases. The source of this sequence is a female donor in good health and CMV-seronegative. The sample consisted of PBMCs. The CDR3 DNA follows: TGTGCCAGCAGCACAAATGGACAGGTTAATCAGCCCCAGCATTTT. This encodes CASSTNGQVNQPQHF. The full variable domain, with the rest looked up from reference TRBV9 and TRBJ1-5, is DSGVTQTPKHLITATGQRVTLRCSPRSGDLSVYWYQQSLDQGLQFLIQYYNGEERAKGNILERFSAQQFPDLHSELNLSSLELGDSALYFCASSTNGQVNQPQHFGDGTRLSIL.